Included here is one T cell receptor beta chain sequence, with context. This specimen comes from a study of blood T cell repertoires in COVID-19. Study-level background: The origin of the acute and convalescent COVID-19 samples was the United States, Italy and Spain. In each case, the material was cDNA or gDNA derived from T cells, B-cell-depleted T cells, or PBMCs.

Per the original methods: Amplification of reference gene primers was used by the study to estimate nucleated cell counts. Generated by immunoSEQ multiplex PCR, the TCRdb table keeps only in-frame clones and is missing some. V and J calls plus clone size are reproduced from that table; the DNA served to infer D and trimming. The sample includes under 100,000 clones, around four fifths of them seen just once. V shed 5 bases and J 0 bases; nucleotides not matched to a gene: 6. Germline loops: CDR1 SGHNT, CDR2 YENEEA. The CDR3 contains 15 residues. The origin of this receptor is a woman in her fifties or sixties with acute or convalescent COVID-19. The sample consisted of peripheral blood. This chain uses TRBV11-3 with TRBJ2-5; 7 nucleotides line up with TRBD2. This chain's CDR3 is CASSPSGGYQETQYF. CDR3 nucleotides: TGTGCCAGCAGCCCTAGCGGAGGGTACCAAGAGACCCAGTACTTC.